A single sample is the source of the 27 T cell receptor beta chains below, sequenced in a study of blood T cell repertoires in COVID-19. Libraries were prepared by immunoSEQ multiplex PCR; TCRdb keeps only in-frame clonotypes and omits some of them. The table shows fewer than 250,000 clones, with more than 80% occurring only once. Sequencing was carried out using peripheral blood. The receptor set was obtained from a human donor in a cohort sampled during active COVID-19.

The V call is TRBV7-6, the J call TRBJ1-4; perhaps TRBD1 as D (5 bases). The CDR3 covers 15 residues. With 2 bases removed from V and 3 bases from J, the gap between germline ends came to 10 bases. Germline lookup yields CDR1 SGHVS and CDR2 FNYEAQ. As DNA, the CDR3 is TGTGCCAGCAGCTTAATGGGGCTCTCTAATGAAAAACTGTTTTTT. Protein sequence: CASSLMGLSNEKLFF.

The chain carries TRBV19 and TRBJ1-5; 7 bases fit TRBD1. This CDR3 is 16 amino acids long. In germline, CDR1 is LNHDA, CDR2 SQIVND (reference sequence). Trimming at V came to 5 bases and at J to 6 bases, leaving 13 bases not matched to a gene. The CDR3 DNA sequence: TGTGCCAGTAGTTTCGGGACAGCTAACGAAGGTCAGCCCCAGCATTTT. Translation gives CASSFGTANEGQPQHF.

The V and J genes are TRBV6-5 and TRBJ1-5; D perhaps matches TRBD1 (5 bases). Germline V CDR1 and CDR2: MNHEY, SVGAGI. CDR3 length: 14 residues. The V end lost 7 bases, the J end lost 3 bases, and 13 bases lay between the germline ends. The CDR3: CASTATGNNQPQHF. The DNA of the CDR3 is TGTGCCAGCACCGCCACAGGTAACAATCAGCCCCAGCATTTT.

This rearrangement joins TRBV24-1 to TRBJ2-3, with TRBD2 as a possible D gene (7 bases). CDR1 and CDR2 from the germline V gene are KGHDR and SFDVKD. V lost 4 bases, J lost 0 bases, and 13 bases lay in between. The CDR3 has 16 residues. The CDR3 region has the DNA TGTGCCACCAGTGACCCGCGGGGGCCTAGCACAGATACGCAGTATTTT. Its protein is CATSDPRGPSTDTQYF.

The chain has TRBV18 and TRBJ2-3; D perhaps matches TRBD2 (5 bases). This CDR3 region has 13 residues. Germline CDR1 and CDR2: KGHSH and LQKENI. V was cut by 3 bases and J by 9 bases, with 13 bases left in between. The CDR3 nucleotides are TGTGCCAGCTCACCTCCACCCACGGGGACGCAGTATTTT. Protein: CASSPPPTGTQYF.

The V gene is TRBV12-3 or TRBV12-4, the J gene TRBJ2-1; unclear D gene. This CDR3 region has 13 residues. V lost 1 base to trimming and J lost 8 bases, with 9 bases between them. The CDR3 DNA is TGTGCCAGCAGTTTAGAACGGAGCTATGAGCAGTTCTTC. Residues: CASSLERSYEQFF.

The chain employs TRBV3-1 (or the pseudogene TRBV3-2) and TRBJ2-3, with 10 nucleotides matching TRBD2. Germline CDR1 is LGHDT and CDR2 is YNNKEL (reference sequence). The trim removed 7 bases at V and 3 bases at J, leaving 7 bases unmatched. The CDR3 length is 15 residues. CDR3 in DNA: TGTGCCAGCACCTCCGCTAGCGGGGGAACAGATACGCAGTATTTT. The encoded protein is CASTSASGGTDTQYF.

The chain employs TRBV29-1 and TRBJ1-5; 12 positions match TRBD1. The CDR3 is made up of 14 amino acids. CDR1 is SQVTM and CDR2 is ANQGSEA in the germline V gene. V shed 4 bases, J shed 8 bases, and the junction held 6 bases outside the gene matches. CDR3 amino acids: CSVASGQGAEPQHF. The DNA for the CDR3 is TGCAGCGTTGCATCGGGACAGGGGGCTGAGCCCCAGCATTTT.

The genes are TRBV24-1 and TRBJ2-5; TRBD2 matches 10 bases. In germline, CDR1 is KGHDR, CDR2 SFDVKD. The CDR3 length is 15 residues. V was clipped by 6 bases and J by 5 bases; unmatched bases: 8. The CDR3 protein is CATSKSGRAAETQYF. CDR3 sequence (DNA): TGTGCCACCAGTAAAAGCGGGAGGGCCGCTGAGACCCAGTACTTC.

The chain links TRBV18 to TRBJ1-4; 9 bases agree with TRBD1. The CDR3 consists of 17 residues. With V trimmed by 4 bases and J by 7 bases, 13 bases remained unmatched. The germline gives CDR1 KGHSH, CDR2 LQKENI. CDR3 bases: TGTGCCAGCTCACTAAACTTCCCGGGACAGGGAAGTGAAAAACTGTTTTTT. Protein: CASSLNFPGQGSEKLFF.

The chain recombines TRBV3-1 (or the pseudogene TRBV3-2) with TRBJ1-6, with 9 bases matching TRBD1. The length of the CDR3 is 15 residues. With V trimmed by 8 bases and J by 9 bases, 11 bases remained unmatched. The germline CDR1 and CDR2 sequences are LGHDT and YNNKEL (reference sequence). The CDR3 sequence is CASSLRGQGISPLHF. CDR3 in DNA: TGTGCCAGCTCCCTTCGGGGACAGGGAATTTCACCCCTCCACTTT.

V usage is TRBV19 and J usage is TRBJ2-5; D is possibly TRBD2 (5 bases). The CDR3 sequence is 16 residues long. The V and J ends lost 5 bases and 5 bases respectively, with 21 bases between them. Germline values: CDR1 LNHDA, CDR2 SQIVND (reference sequence). The CDR3 nucleotides are TGTGCCAGTAGTCTGTATGTTCGCTCACGAGGGGAGACCCAGTACTTC. Its translation: CASSLYVRSRGETQYF. Supplemented by reference TRBV19 and TRBJ2-5, the full variable domain reads DGGITQSPKYLFRKEGQNVTLSCEQNLNHDAMYWYRQDPGQGLRLIYYSQIVNDFQKGDIAEGYSVSREKKESFPLTVTSAQKNPTAFYLCASSLYVRSRGETQYFGPGTRLLVL.

The CDR3 DNA is TGTGCCAGTAACCTCAGGGGGCGTGATGGCTACACCTTC. Its protein is CASNLRGRDGYTF. The chain couples TRBV19 to TRBJ1-2; 8 bases fit TRBD1. The germline CDR1 and CDR2 sequences are LNHDA and SQIVND (reference sequence). With V trimmed by 7 bases and J by 6 bases, 7 bases remained unmatched. This CDR3 contains 13 residues.

This chain joins TRBV27 and TRBJ2-3; 8 bases are shared with TRBD1. The V gene's germline CDR1 is MNHEY and CDR2 SMNVEV (reference sequence). CDR3 length: 17 amino acids. Trimming cost V 3 bases and J 1 base; bases outside gene matches: 9. The chain's CDR3 is CASSLMGGRGRTDTQYF. The CDR3 DNA is TGTGCCAGCAGTTTGATGGGAGGCAGGGGGCGCACAGATACGCAGTATTTT.

The rearrangement joins TRBV6-5 to TRBJ1-5, with D possibly TRBD1 on 5 matching bases. The CDR3 loop spans 13 amino acids. CDR1 and CDR2 (germline): MNHEY, SVGAGI. The germline V and J ends were trimmed by 6 bases and 7 bases, with 13 bases remaining between them. The CDR3 nucleotides read TGTGCCAGCAGCCCCCAGGGTGTCCAGCCCCAGCATTTT. This encodes CASSPQGVQPQHF.

The chain has TRBV10-2 and TRBJ2-5; 9 nucleotides align to TRBD1. V gave up 7 bases and J gave up 5 bases; unmatched junction bases: 5. The CDR3 contains 13 residues. Germline V CDR1 and CDR2: WSHSY, SAAADI. CDR3 loop: CASTTGQGETQYF. The CDR3 DNA reads TGCGCCAGCACTACCGGACAGGGGGAGACCCAGTACTTC.

The V and J genes are TRBV3-1 (or the pseudogene TRBV3-2) and TRBJ2-5; perhaps TRBD2 as D (6 bases). CDR1 is LGHDT and CDR2 is YNNKEL in the germline V gene (reference sequence). The V end lost 4 bases, the J end lost 0 bases, and 9 bases lay between the germline ends. This CDR3 contains 14 residues. CDR3 sequence reads: CASSRGDYQETQYF. The CDR3 bases are TGTGCCAGCAGCCGGGGGGACTACCAAGAGACCCAGTACTTC.

The rearrangement uses TRBV18 and TRBJ2-1, with D unresolved. Germline V lookup: CDR1 KGHSH, CDR2 LQKENI. The CDR3 extends over 15 amino acids. Trimming shortened V by 1 base and J by 0 bases, and 7 bases separated the two germline ends. CDR3 residues: CASSPRQASYNEQFF. In DNA, the CDR3 is TGTGCCAGCTCACCACGCCAGGCCTCCTACAATGAGCAGTTCTTC.

This chain's CDR3 is CASSLWASGGPSRETQYF. The CDR3 nucleotides read TGTGCCAGCAGCTTATGGGCTAGCGGGGGGCCGAGTCGCGAGACCCAGTACTTC. The chain employs TRBV7-6 and TRBJ2-5; 11 bases fit TRBD2. The trim removed 2 bases at V and 5 bases at J, leaving 13 bases unmatched. Germline CDR1 SGHVS, CDR2 FNYEAQ. The CDR3 has 18 residues.

V and J are TRBV18 and TRBJ2-7; D is uncertain. CDR1 KGHSH and CDR2 LQKENI come from the germline V gene. V gave up 3 bases and J gave up 3 bases, with 6 bases separating them. The CDR3 length is 12 residues. The CDR3 protein is CASSPANYEQYF. The CDR3 nucleotides are TGTGCCAGCTCACCGGCCAACTACGAGCAGTACTTC.

This chain links TRBV7-9 with TRBJ1-5; D call uncertain. V gave up 4 bases and J gave up 0 bases, with 7 bases separating them. This CDR3 region has 14 residues. From germline, CDR1 is SEHNR and CDR2 FQNEAQ (reference sequence). The CDR3 loop is CASSSIASNQPQHF. The CDR3 coding sequence is TGTGCCAGCAGCTCTATAGCTAGCAATCAGCCCCAGCATTTT.

The chain has TRBV10-3 and TRBJ1-4, with 10 bases aligning to TRBD1. With V trimmed by 7 bases and J by 6 bases, 5 bases remained unmatched. The CDR3 has 14 amino acids. Per the germline V gene, CDR1 is ENHRY and CDR2 is SYGVKD. The CDR3 sequence: CAIKGGQGDEKLFF. CDR3 bases: TGTGCCATCAAGGGTGGACAGGGGGATGAAAAACTGTTTTTT.

This clone has just one count. The chain combines TRBV10-2 with TRBJ2-2; 13 nucleotides agree with TRBD2. The length of the CDR3 is 15 residues. CDR1 is WSHSY, CDR2 SAAADI, per germline. V shed 7 bases, J shed 8 bases, and the junction held 7 bases outside the gene matches. The CDR3 sequence: CASIVTSGRAGELFF. The CDR3 DNA follows: TGCGCCAGCATTGTAACTAGCGGGAGGGCGGGGGAGCTGTTTTTT.

The chain combines TRBV7-9 with TRBJ2-7; 8 bases agree with TRBD2. This CDR3 has 13 amino acids. Trimming took 5 bases from V and 9 from J; bases not matched to a gene: 9. Germline CDR1 and CDR2: SEHNR and FQNEAQ (reference sequence). In DNA, the CDR3 is TGTGCCAGCAGCCAGGCTTTAGCGGGAACGCAGTACTTC. Translating gives CASSQALAGTQYF.

V usage is TRBV7-2 and J usage is TRBJ1-5, with D unresolved. CDR3 length: 15 residues. The V end was cut by 3 bases, the J end by 1 base, with 10 bases between. Germline V gives CDR1 SGHTA, CDR2 FQGNSA. CDR3 protein: CASSLGGLSNQPQHF. The CDR3 DNA follows: TGTGCCAGCAGCTTGGGCGGGCTCAGCAATCAGCCCCAGCATTTT. Based on the CDR3 plus reference TRBV7-2 and TRBJ1-5, the full variable domain is GAGVSQSPSNKVTEKGKDVELRCDPISGHTALYWYRQSLGQGLEFLIYFQGNSAPDKSGLPSDRFSAERTGGSVSTLTIQRTQQEDSAVYLCASSLGGLSNQPQHFGDGTRLSIL.

This clone has a handful of counts. The chain links TRBV6-5 to TRBJ2-6, with TRBD2 as a possible D gene (5 bases). Germline V gives CDR1 MNHEY, CDR2 SVGAGI. Trimming stripped 4 bases from V and 2 bases from J, with 9 bases between. This CDR3 region has 15 residues. This chain's CDR3 is CASSSGRTGANVLTF. The DNA of the CDR3 is TGTGCCAGCAGTTCTGGGAGAACTGGGGCCAACGTCCTGACTTTC.

The rearrangement uses TRBV4-1 and TRBJ1-1; TRBD1 might be the D (5 bases). CDR1 is MGHRA, CDR2 YSYEKL, per germline. Trimming cost V 0 bases and J 0 bases, with 11 bases left between them. The CDR3 runs 16 residues. CDR3 residues: CASSQDGTGMNTEAFF. The CDR3 DNA sequence: TGCGCCAGCAGCCAAGATGGAACAGGCATGAACACTGAAGCTTTCTTT.